This TCR beta chain originates from a study of blood T cell repertoires in COVID-19. For the study at large: PBMCs, B-cell-depleted T cells, or T cells provided the cDNA or gDNA that made up the material.

J was trimmed by 0 bases and V by 2 bases; bases with no gene match: 8. Germline lookup yields CDR1 SGHTA and CDR2 FQGNSA. The CDR3 covers 17 residues. Authors' analysis steps: For nucleated cells, counts were estimated from reference gene primer amplification. Data came from immunoSEQ multiplex PCR; TCRdb stores just in-frame clones and leaves some out. The D gene and trimming were derived from the DNA, and the V and J assignments and clone size from that table. The sample consists of approximately 210,000 clones, around 82% of them appearing once. The chain joins TRBV7-2 to TRBJ2-7; 9 bases align to TRBD2. The clonotype originates from a man aged 50-59 years with active or convalescent COVID-19. The material sequenced was peripheral blood. The CDR3 is CASSLQTGTSLSYEQYF. Written as DNA, the CDR3 is TGTGCCAGCAGCTTACAAACCGGGACTAGCCTCTCCTACGAGCAGTACTTC.